This record concerns one T cell receptor (beta chain) sequence. This clone appeared a single time. The antigen it recognizes is unknown. No qualities accompany the bases; no much larger clone lies one base away. The sample is drawn from a study of blood T cell repertoires in COVID-19 (dated by TCRdb to 2018 to 2020). The study in broad terms: The collaborator samples originated in the United States, Italy and Spain and spanned the acute and convalescent phases of COVID-19. The prospective study material was composed of cDNA or gDNA derived from T cells, B-cell-depleted T cells, or PBMCs. The dataset comprised deeply sampled blood TCRbeta repertoires from subjects exposed to, actively infected with, or recovered from COVID-19. The repertoires were released in a freely available public database meant as a resource for research on the immune response to SARS-CoV-2. The samples were drawn from the first 160 participants of the ongoing ImmuneRACE study and from over 950 subjects provided by 6 global collaborators. A de-identified subject ID, COVID-19 status, age in years and sex were almost always included in the sample metadata. Where available, HLA class I and class II types were taken from metadata supplied by the sample provider and were not determined by assay-based typing.

One collaborating source in Seattle enrolled patients during active infection and followed them longitudinally through the course of disease. Each collaborating institution followed its own protocols to collect whole blood in K2EDTA tubes. Collaborator samples were shipped for TCRbeta analysis as frozen whole blood, isolated PBMCs, or DNA extracted from either sample type. The V and J ends are trimmed by 0 bases and 0 bases, leaving 7 bases between them. Including cysteine and phenylalanine, the CDR3 has 15 amino acids. Of the read, only the CDR3 DNA is kept; its 45 bases are in frame from base 1. The germline V gene encodes CDR1 SGDLS and CDR2 YYNGEE. Overall study results and their limits: How much clinical and demographic metadata was included differed by source and by participant, and the metadata was provided uncurated.

TCRbeta CDR3 regions were amplified from genomic DNA by means of the immunoSEQ Assay, a bias-controlled multiplex PCR. In the paper's pipeline: Nucleated cell counts per sample were estimated from amplification of reference gene primers within the assay. To quantify the absolute abundance of each unique TCRbeta CDR3 rearrangement, sequence reads were collapsed and filtered. For each sample, productive Simpson clonality was calculated by taking the square root of Simpson's diversity index across productive rearrangements. TCRdb obtained this table from immuneACCESS and retained in-frame rearrangements with V and J assigned. These tables miss some clones; where compared with another copy, unresolved V genes account for less than half of the shortfall, and the remainder is unexplained. V, J and clone size are taken as reported in that table, and D and trimming were inferred from the DNA itself. The sample records 200,000 to 250,000 clones, about 81% of which are singletons. Jointly, the top ten make up roughly 8.2% of the sample.

The sequenced sample consisted of peripheral blood. The rearrangement combines TRBV9 with TRBJ2-1; the D gene is unclear. The TCR sequence derives from a woman older than 75 with COVID-19, enrolled during active disease. In nucleotide form, the sequence is TGTGCCAGCAGCGTAGTCCCCGGCTCCTACAATGAGCAGTTCTTC. This translates into CASSVVPGSYNEQFF.